The rows below give T cell receptor beta chains drawn from one sample of a study of cytomegalovirus exposure and HLA in healthy donors. Assay: immunoSEQ multiplex PCR; the TCRdb copy retains only in-frame clones and omits some. The table includes over 150,000 clones, approximately 77% detected once. The sample comprised PBMCs. The receptor source for this set is a male donor in good health and CMV-seropositive. The CDR3 runs from the conserved cysteine through the conserved F or W. A D gene is named only where the DNA matches it firmly. Clone size is given for some rows only: seen once, a few or many times, or a class if the clone is expanded.

TRBJ2-5 TRBD1 TRBV7-6 NA CASSQDRDRQYF TGTGCCAGCAGCCAGGACCGGGACAGGCAGTACTTC
TRBJ1-2 TRBD1 TRBV10-2 NA CASSPRQGGYGYTF TGCGCCAGCAGTCCTAGACAGGGAGGCTATGGCTACACCTTC
TRBJ1-5 NA TRBV13 NA CASSLGRVNQPQHF TGTGCCAGCAGCTTAGGCAGGGTCAATCAGCCCCAGCATTTT
TRBJ1-6 NA TRBV19 once CATSSYNSPLHF TGTGCCACCTCCTCCTATAATTCACCCCTCCACTTT
TRBJ1-1 NA TRBV9 NA CASSARTANTEAFF TGTGCCAGCAGCGCCCGGACAGCGAACACTGAAGCTTTCTTT
TRBJ1-2 NA TRBV5-4 NA CASSFDNNYGYTF TGTGCCAGCAGCTTCGACAATAACTATGGCTACACCTTC
TRBJ2-5 TRBD2 TRBV6-5 NA CASSWTSGDQETQYF TGTGCCAGCAGCTGGACTAGCGGGGACCAAGAGACCCAGTACTTC
TRBJ2-2 TRBD1 TRBV4-2 NA CASSPGQGNTGELFF TGTGCCAGCAGTCCAGGACAGGGAAACACCGGGGAGCTGTTTTTT
TRBJ2-7 TRBD1 TRBV6-5 NA CASSTQGTVPYEQYF TGTGCCAGCAGCACGCAGGGGACAGTTCCCTACGAGCAGTACTTC
TRBJ2-1 NA TRBV4-2 once CASSPDPPRSDEQFF TGTGCCAGCAGCCCCGATCCCCCTAGGAGCGATGAGCAGTTCTTC
TRBJ1-1 NA TRBV14 NA CASSQLGQPDQAFF TGTGCCAGCAGCCAGCTCGGACAGCCAGACCAGGCTTTCTTT
TRBJ2-5 NA TRBV4-3 NA CASSQDGTGSLRGTQYF TGCGCCAGCAGCCAAGATGGCACAGGGAGTCTCCGGGGGACCCAGTACTTC
TRBJ2-7 TRBD1 TRBV5-1 NA CASSLGTGGSREQYF TGCGCCAGCAGCTTGGGGACAGGGGGATCTAGGGAGCAGTACTTC
TRBJ1-2 TRBD1 TRBV7-9 NA CASSHAGTGSDYGYTF TGTGCCAGCAGCCACGCCGGGACAGGGTCTGACTATGGCTACACCTTC
TRBJ2-7 TRBD1 TRBV5-1 NA CASSSTGAVGVDEQYF TGCGCCAGCAGCTCGACAGGGGCGGTTGGGGTCGACGAGCAGTACTTC
TRBJ1-2 NA TRBV5-4 NA CASSLGLGGSYGYTF TGTGCCAGCAGCTTGGGACTGGGAGGGAGCTATGGCTACACCTTC
TRBJ2-7 TRBD1 TRBV19 NA CASSPYRGPSYEQYF TGTGCCAGTAGTCCCTACAGGGGGCCGTCCTACGAGCAGTACTTC
TRBJ2-5 NA TRBV2 once CASAGRPKETQYF TGTGCCAGCGCGGGACGGCCGAAAGAGACCCAGTACTTC
TRBJ1-1 TRBD1 TRBV2 NA CASGDRAAGNTEAFF TGTGCCAGCGGAGACAGGGCGGCGGGGAACACTGAAGCTTTCTTT
TRBJ1-6 NA TRBV5-1 NA CASSLRTEKSSPLHF TGCGCCAGCAGCTTGCGGACAGAGAAGAGTTCACCCCTCCACTTT
TRBJ2-2 NA TRBV30 NA CAWETGNTGELFF TGTGCCTGGGAAACGGGGAACACCGGGGAGCTGTTTTTT
TRBJ1-5 TRBD1 TRBV6-5 NA CASSTRTGAQPQHF TGTGCCAGCAGTACCCGGACAGGGGCTCAGCCCCAGCATTTT
TRBJ1-6 TRBD1 TRBV5-6 few CASTTGTGRFPLHF TGTGCCAGCACCACCGGGACAGGGAGGTTCCCCCTCCACTTT
TRBJ1-4 NA TRBV9 NA CASSSGPWELFF TGTGCCAGCAGCAGCGGGCCCTGGGAACTGTTTTTT
TRBJ2-3 NA TRBV27 NA CASRIPGQTSTDTQYF TGTGCCAGCCGAATCCCCGGACAGACTAGCACAGATACGCAGTATTTT
TRBJ2-5 TRBD1 TRBV6-5 NA CASRPGQGQETQYF TGTGCCAGCAGGCCGGGACAGGGGCAGGAGACCCAGTACTTC
TRBJ2-7 NA TRBV30 few CAWSRRGHGEQYF TGTGCCTGGAGCAGGAGGGGGCACGGGGAGCAGTACTTC
TRBJ2-3 NA TRBV7-3 NA CASSLNGGMTSTDTQYF TGTGCCAGCAGCTTAAATGGAGGGATGACTAGCACAGATACGCAGTATTTT
TRBJ1-2 NA TRBV7-8 NA CASSLAPRNYGYTF TGTGCCAGCAGCTTAGCCCCCCGTAACTATGGCTACACCTTC
TRBJ2-2 TRBD2 TRBV7-3 NA CASSKTSGGYANTGELFF TGTGCCAGCAGCAAGACTAGCGGGGGGTATGCGAACACCGGGGAGCTGTTTTTT
TRBJ1-6 TRBD1 TRBV7-6 NA CASSLRQGARNSPLHF TGTGCCAGCAGCCTCAGACAGGGGGCGAGGAATTCACCCCTCCACTTT
TRBJ2-1 NA TRBV30 NA CAWSPPGLNAYNEQFF TGTGCCTGGAGTCCCCCGGGACTCAACGCCTACAATGAGCAGTTCTTC
TRBJ2-7 TRBD2 TRBV9 NA CASSVGRGGSEQYF TGTGCCAGCAGCGTAGGCCGGGGGGGGAGCGAGCAGTACTTC
TRBJ2-7 TRBD2 TRBV4-2 NA CASSQDGGLAGLHYEQYF TGTGCCAGCAGCCAAGATGGGGGACTAGCGGGGCTCCACTACGAGCAGTACTTC
TRBJ2-7 NA TRBV19 NA CASSPTLLYEQYF TGTGCCAGTAGTCCAACACTATTGTACGAGCAGTACTTC
TRBJ1-2 NA TRBV4-3 NA CASSDREGTPTF TGCGCCAGCAGCGACCGGGAGGGCACCCCGACATTC
TRBJ1-4 NA TRBV2 NA CASSSQGLEKLFF TGTGCCAGCAGTAGTCAGGGACTCGAAAAACTGTTTTTT
TRBJ2-7 TRBD2 TRBV18 NA CASSPGLAGGREQYF TGTGCCAGCTCACCGGGTCTAGCGGGGGGAAGGGAGCAGTACTTC
TRBJ2-4 NA TRBV10-1 once CASSSQGTKNIQYF TGCGCCAGCAGCTCTCAGGGCACCAAAAACATTCAGTACTTC
TRBJ1-5 NA TRBV7-9 few CASSLIQPQHF TGTGCCAGCAGCCTAATTCAGCCCCAGCATTTT
TRBJ1-1 TRBD1 TRBV2 NA CASRRQGTGNTEAFF TGTGCCAGCAGACGACAGGGAACCGGGAACACTGAAGCTTTCTTT
TRBJ1-6 TRBD1 TRBV6-1 few CASSPRTGGDSPLHF TGTGCCAGCAGTCCCCGGACAGGGGGCGATTCACCCCTCCACTTT
TRBJ1-1 TRBD1 TRBV5-1 once CASSRTGNTEAFF TGCGCCAGCAGCAGGACAGGGAACACTGAAGCTTTCTTT
TRBJ2-7 NA TRBV27 NA CASSLGRRGGYEQYF TGTGCCAGCAGTTTAGGAAGGCGAGGGGGCTACGAGCAGTACTTC
TRBJ2-5 TRBD1 TRBV6-5 NA CASRAGGGETQYF TGTGCCAGCAGGGCAGGGGGCGGAGAGACCCAGTACTTC
TRBJ1-5 TRBD1 TRBV6-5 NA CASSVSGTGGQPQHF TGTGCCAGCAGTGTCTCCGGGACAGGGGGCCAGCCCCAGCATTTT
TRBJ2-3 TRBD1 TRBV6-6 once CASRDRETDTQYF TGTGCCAGCCGGGACAGGGAAACAGATACGCAGTATTTT
TRBJ2-3 TRBD2 TRBV6-4 NA CASSDSGGEGDTQYF TGTGCCAGCAGTGACTCCGGGGGGGAAGGAGATACGCAGTATTTT
TRBJ1-6 TRBD1 TRBV7-9 NA CASSAAGTGNSPLHF TGTGCCAGCAGCGCCGCCGGGACAGGGAATTCACCCCTCCACTTT
TRBJ1-1 NA TRBV9 NA CASSVAGGLAFF TGTGCCAGCAGCGTAGCGGGGGGTTTGGCTTTCTTT
TRBJ1-5 NA TRBV28 NA CASSFQGSSNQPQHF TGTGCCAGCAGTTTTCAGGGCTCTAGCAATCAGCCCCAGCATTTT
TRBJ2-1 NA TRBV6-6 NA CASSYEGREQFF TGTGCCAGCAGTTACGAGGGTAGAGAGCAGTTCTTC
TRBJ1-6 TRBD1 TRBV7-3 NA CASSHSGQGLSPLHF TGTGCCAGCAGCCACTCCGGACAGGGCCTTTCACCCCTCCACTTT
TRBJ1-2 NA TRBV6-1 once CASSEFGVDGYTF TGTGCCAGCAGTGAATTCGGGGTCGATGGCTACACCTTC